This TCR beta chain was obtained from a study of shared clonotypes between healthy human individuals. From germline, CDR1 is KGHSH and CDR2 LQKENI. Trimming left V 3 bases short and J 0 bases short, with 11 bases between. This CDR3 is 15 amino acids long. Assay used: immunoSEQ multiplex PCR; TCRdb lists only in-frame clones, some missing. The sample carries more than 2,000,000 clones, 93% recorded once. Findings of the study overall: It was only blood that was sampled, and tissue repertoires likely differ.

Worth noting for this clone: As yet, its antigen is unknown.

The chain has TRBV18 and TRBJ1-1; no clear D gene. The sequenced sample consisted of naive CD4+ T cells from PBMCs. Subset described: CD45RA+ positively selected. The receptor comes from a man between 18 and 35 years old in good health. Some clones in this sample may be carry-over from other donors' samples. The CDR3 DNA reads as TGTGCCAGCTCACCGTCCCTCGCCTTGAACACTGAAGCTTTCTTT. This sequence encodes CASSPSLALNTEAFF.